The 30 T cell receptor gamma chains below all came from one sample that was sequenced in a study of Vδ1+ human thymocytes (dated by TCRdb to the late 2010s). Instrument used: Illumina MiSeq. RNA extraction was performed with the RNeasy mini kit, and reverse transcription was done with Superscript III. CDR3 amplicons were generated by multiplex PCR with pooled V-gene forward primers and a constant-region reverse primer carrying Illumina adaptor overhangs. TCRdb called clones from the public reads with CATT, and repeated DNA sequences were later combined into one row. The sample table records about 36,000 gamma-chain clones; 20% to 25% of these occur just once. The ten top clones hold about 2% of the sample. Here is what the overall study found, with its caveats: Thymic TRG and TRD repertoires appeared highly polyclonal with Gaussian CDR3 length distributions, unlike oligoclonal peripheral blood repertoires.

Their specific antigens are unknown. What was sequenced was Vdelta1+ gamma-delta thymocytes from the thymus. Sample cell subset or site, as interpreted from the label and publication: FACS-sorted CD3+ TCRalphabeta- TCRVdelta1+ TCRVdelta2- thymocytes. The receptors here all came from a girl less than two years old who had congenital heart surgery.

A few counts support this clone. The V and J genes are TRGV8 and TRGJ1 or TRGJ2. The V gene end was trimmed by 0 bases and the J gene end by 9 bases; junction bases not matched to a gene: 11. The CDR3 is made up of 14 amino acids. In germline, CDR1 is VENAVY, CDR2 YDSYNSRV. The DNA of the CDR3 is TGTGCCACCTGGGATAGGCGGCCCAGATCTAAGAAACTCTTT. Its protein product is CATWDRRPRSKKLF.

This clone was seen a few times. The V and J genes are TRGV2 and TRGJ1 or TRGJ2. The ends lost 2 bases at V and 8 bases at J; junction bases unmatched: 12. CDR1 is EGSNGY and CDR2 is YDSYNSKV in the germline V gene. The CDR3 is made up of 14 amino acids. CDR3 protein: CATWDAPFGDKKLF. CDR3 DNA: TGTGCCACCTGGGACGCCCCCTTCGGGGATAAGAAACTCTTT.

On this clone: A much larger clone sits a single nucleotide away, making a read error possible. Other DNA variants within this sample encode the same CDR3. The J gene is TRGJ1 or TRGJ2, the V gene TRGV9. CDR3 length equals 12 residues. The V gene end was trimmed by 4 bases and the J gene end by 1 base; junction bases not matched to a gene: 1. The germline V gene has CDR1 GITISATS and CDR2 ISYDGTV (reference sequence). The CDR3 DNA reads as TGTGCCTTGTGGGACAATTATTATAAGAAACTCTTT. It yields the protein CALWDNYYKKLF.

This chain connects TRGV3 to TRGJP2. Germline CDR1 is VTNTFY and CDR2 is YDVSTARD (reference sequence). This CDR3 is built from 17 residues. V dropped 0 bases and J dropped 5; count of bases not matched to a gene: 12. As DNA, the CDR3 is TGTGCCACCTGGGACAGGAGTCGAAGGGGGAGTGATTGGATCAAGACGTTT. Its translation: CATWDRSRRGSDWIKTF.

The chain has TRGV5 and TRGJ1 or TRGJ2. The CDR3 totals 15 residues. V was pared by 0 bases and J by 1 base, with 6 bases of the junction left unmatched. Per the germline V gene, CDR1 is VINAFY and CDR2 is YDVSNSKD. CDR3: CATWDRPVNYYKKLF. CDR3 in DNA: TGTGCCACCTGGGACAGGCCGGTAAATTATTATAAGAAACTCTTT.

This clone was counted only a few times. V usage is TRGV4 and J usage is TRGJ1 or TRGJ2. This CDR3 is built from 14 residues. Germline assignment: CDR1 EGSTGY and CDR2 YDSYTSSV. V shed 1 base and J 6 bases; nucleotides not matched to a gene: 9. The CDR3 reads CATWDGLSRYKKLF. CDR3 nucleotide sequence: TGTGCCACCTGGGATGGCCTCTCGCGTTATAAGAAACTCTTT.

This clone turned up a few times. The chain recombines TRGV9 with TRGJ1 or TRGJ2. Germline CDR1 reads GITISATS; CDR2 reads ISYDGTV (reference sequence). J gave up 6 bases and V 0 bases, and 8 bases lay outside the gene matches. The CDR3 has 14 amino acids. The CDR3 spells CALWEVQVGYKKLF. Here the CDR3 DNA reads TGTGCCTTGTGGGAGGTGCAAGTGGGTTATAAGAAACTCTTT.

The chain employs TRGV4 and TRGJ1 or TRGJ2. The CDR3 runs to 10 residues. Losses at the gene ends were 2 bases for V and 11 bases for J; bases not matched to a gene: 3. The germline CDR1 and CDR2 sequences are EGSTGY and YDSYTSSV. In DNA, the CDR3 is TGTGCCACCTGGGATGTCGAGAAACTCTTT. Encoded protein: CATWDVEKLF.

This clone was observed a handful of times. V gene TRGV2 combines with J gene TRGJ1 or TRGJ2. The CDR3 is 13 residues long. V gave up 1 base and J gave up 7 bases; unmatched junction bases: 7. The germline V gene has CDR1 EGSNGY and CDR2 YDSYNSKV. CDR3 sequence: CATWDGTLYKKLF. CDR3 in DNA: TGTGCCACCTGGGACGGAACTTTATATAAGAAACTCTTT.

This clone has only a few counts. The chain uses TRGV3 and TRGJP2. Germline loops: CDR1 VTNTFY, CDR2 YDVSTARD (reference sequence). The CDR3 extends over 13 amino acids. V trimming: 4 bases; J trimming: 4 bases; junction bases outside the gene matches: 3. The CDR3 nucleotides are TGTGCCACCTGGGAACTTAGTGATTGGATCAAGACGTTT. Translating gives CATWELSDWIKTF.

This clone came up a few times. This chain connects TRGV4 to TRGJ1 or TRGJ2. V dropped 0 bases and J dropped 16; count of bases not matched to a gene: 3. Per germline, CDR1 EGSTGY and CDR2 YDSYTSSV. The CDR3 covers 9 residues. CDR3 sequence reads: CATWDGLLF. CDR3 coding DNA: TGTGCCACCTGGGATGGGCTCCTCTTT.

The V call is TRGV4, the J call TRGJ1 or TRGJ2. V shed 3 bases and J 4 bases; nucleotides not matched to a gene: 3. CDR3 size: 12 residues. The germline V gene has CDR1 EGSTGY and CDR2 YDSYTSSV. Here the CDR3 reads CATWDSYYKKLF. CDR3 sequence (DNA): TGTGCCACCTGGGATTCCTATTATAAGAAACTCTTT.

This clone appeared a few times. V and J are TRGV8 and TRGJP2. Germline V gene data show CDR1 as VENAVY and CDR2 as YDSYNSRV. Trimming removed 1 base from V and 10 bases from J; junction bases left unmatched: 0. The CDR3 contains 11 residues. The CDR3 DNA reads TGTGCCACCTGGGATAGTTGGATCAAGACGTTT. As protein: CATWDSWIKTF.

The gene calls are TRGV8 and TRGJP1. The germline V gene has CDR1 VENAVY and CDR2 YDSYNSRV. The length of the CDR3 is 17 residues. J gave up 0 bases and V 4 bases, and 11 bases lay outside the gene matches. The CDR3 region has the DNA TGTGCCACCTGGGACGGCTCCGGGGATACCACTGGTTGGTTCAAGATATTT. Amino acid sequence: CATWDGSGDTTGWFKIF.

With respect to this clone: This sequence may be a read error, since a much larger clone differs from it by one base. The identical CDR3 is also encoded by other nucleotide sequences in the sample. The genes are TRGV2 and TRGJ1 or TRGJ2. The J segment lost 4 bases and the V segment lost 1 base, leaving 7 bases of the junction unmatched. Germline CDR1 EGSNGY, CDR2 YDSYNSKV. The CDR3 consists of 14 residues. This CDR3 reads CATWDGPGYYKKLF. The CDR3 bases are TGTGCCACCTGGGACGGTCCGGGGTATTATAAGAAACTCTTT.

The chain links TRGV3 to TRGJ1 or TRGJ2. This CDR3 has 15 residues. From germline, CDR1 is VTNTFY and CDR2 YDVSTARD (reference sequence). Trimming cost V 0 bases and J 0 bases; bases outside gene matches: 5. The CDR3 DNA follows: TGTGCCACCTGGGACAGGCCCTGGAATTATTATAAGAAACTCTTT. Amino acids: CATWDRPWNYYKKLF.

As for this clone: The same CDR3 can be traced to other DNA sequences in this sample. The chain uses TRGV3 and TRGJ1 or TRGJ2. V shed 0 bases and J 4 bases; nucleotides not matched to a gene: 6. Germline loops: CDR1 VTNTFY, CDR2 YDVSTARD (reference sequence). The CDR3 is 14 residues long. The CDR3 loop reads CATWDRLAYYKKLF. The CDR3 nucleotides are TGTGCCACCTGGGACAGGCTGGCATATTATAAGAAACTCTTT.

The chain joins TRGV3 to TRGJ1 or TRGJ2. This CDR3 has 13 residues. The ends lost 4 bases at V and 4 bases at J; junction bases unmatched: 7. CDR1 and CDR2 (germline): VTNTFY, YDVSTARD (reference sequence). The CDR3, as DNA: TGTGCCACCTGGGAAGGCGGCTATTATAAGAAACTCTTT. Protein sequence: CATWEGGYYKKLF.

The rearrangement joins TRGV2 to TRGJP2. Germline trimming cut 2 bases from V and 11 bases from J; bases unmatched to any gene: 8. Germline assignment: CDR1 EGSNGY and CDR2 YDSYNSKV. This CDR3 contains 13 residues. CDR3 coding DNA: TGTGCCACCTGGGACGTCTTGAAGTGGATCAAGACGTTT. It yields the protein CATWDVLKWIKTF.

The chain uses TRGV8 and TRGJP2. J gave up 11 bases and V 3 bases, and 9 bases lay outside the gene matches. Germline V gives CDR1 VENAVY, CDR2 YDSYNSRV. CDR3 length equals 13 residues. The CDR3 DNA follows: TGTGCCACCTGGGATCCTTACCAATGGATCAAGACGTTT. It yields the protein CATWDPYQWIKTF.

In its sample, this clone was seen a few times. A single base is all that separates this from a far larger clone, so a read error is likely. The same CDR3 also results from other DNA sequences found in this sample. The chain employs TRGV3 and TRGJ1 or TRGJ2. The length of the CDR3 is 12 residues. Germline CDR1 is VTNTFY and CDR2 is YDVSTARD (reference sequence). The V segment lost 0 bases and the J segment 6 bases; nucleotides outside the gene matches: 2. The CDR3 DNA is TGTGCCACCTGGGACAGGAGTTATAAGAAACTCTTT. Residues: CATWDRSYKKLF.

The sample holds a few counts of this clone. The chain employs TRGV9 and TRGJ1 or TRGJ2. The CDR3 extends over 13 amino acids. Germline V CDR1 and CDR2: GITISATS, ISYDGTV (reference sequence). V shed 8 bases and J 6 bases; nucleotides not matched to a gene: 13. The CDR3 coding sequence is TGTGCCTTGTTGCCCCCCCGGGGTTATAAGAAACTCTTT. Translation gives CALLPPRGYKKLF.

About this clone: A read error may produce the germline difference seen at one junction end. The chain recombines TRGV8 with TRGJ1 or TRGJ2. The CDR3 contains 12 residues. The germline CDR1 and CDR2 sequences are VENAVY and YDSYNSRV. CDR3 in amino acids: CATWDRAPKKLF. CDR3 DNA: TGTGCCACTTGGGATAGGGCCCCTAAGAAACTCTTT.

J is TRGJ1 or TRGJ2 and V is TRGV3. V lost 0 bases and J lost 6; bases outside the gene matches: 8. The CDR3 covers 14 residues. Germline V gives CDR1 VTNTFY, CDR2 YDVSTARD (reference sequence). DNA for the CDR3: TGTGCCACCTGGGACAGGCCCCCCTTTTATAAGAAACTCTTT. Its translation is CATWDRPPFYKKLF.

This clone was detected only a few times. The chain recombines TRGV9 with TRGJ1 or TRGJ2. Trimming took 0 bases from V and 6 from J; bases not matched to a gene: 5. Germline V gene data show CDR1 as GITISATS and CDR2 as ISYDGTV (reference sequence). The CDR3 length is 13 residues. The CDR3 sequence is CALWEVQPYKKLF. The CDR3 nucleotides read TGTGCCTTGTGGGAGGTGCAGCCTTATAAGAAACTCTTT.

The rearrangement joins TRGV4 to TRGJ1 or TRGJ2. CDR1 is EGSTGY, CDR2 YDSYTSSV, per germline. CDR3 length equals 14 residues. Trimming cost V 2 bases and J 4 bases; bases outside gene matches: 8. The CDR3 DNA is TGTGCCACCTGGGATGCAGGGCGGTATTATAAGAAACTCTTT. It codes for CATWDAGRYYKKLF.

This clone was detected only a few times. The chain has TRGV8 and TRGJP2. CDR1 VENAVY and CDR2 YDSYNSRV come from the germline V gene. The CDR3 runs 14 residues. The V and J ends lost 3 bases and 6 bases, in that order; junction bases with no gene match: 7. As DNA, the CDR3 is TGTGCCACCTGGGATGGGAGGGGTGATTGGATCAAGACGTTT. Its translation is CATWDGRGDWIKTF.

Notes on this clone: Other DNA sequences in this sample translate to the same CDR3. The V and J genes are TRGV2 and TRGJ1 or TRGJ2. Germline V gene sequence: CDR1 EGSNGY, CDR2 YDSYNSKV. This CDR3 has 14 residues. V lost 4 bases and J lost 4; bases outside the gene matches: 10. The CDR3 region is CATWDGGGYYKKLF. The CDR3 DNA reads as TGTGCCACCTGGGATGGAGGAGGCTATTATAAGAAACTCTTT.

Sample share makes this clone medium-sized. Other DNA sequences from this sample encode an identical CDR3 as well. The chain carries TRGV2 and TRGJ1 or TRGJ2. V dropped 0 bases and J dropped 0; count of bases not matched to a gene: 2. CDR3 length equals 14 residues. CDR1 and CDR2 (germline): EGSNGY, YDSYNSKV. The CDR3 nucleotides read TGTGCCACCTGGGACGGGAGGAATTATTATAAGAAACTCTTT. Encoded protein: CATWDGRNYYKKLF.

Only a few counts were recorded for this clone. Other DNA sequences of this sample code for an identical CDR3. This chain uses TRGV4 with TRGJ1 or TRGJ2. This CDR3 spans 14 amino acids. With V trimmed by 2 bases and J by 4 bases, 8 bases remained unmatched. Germline loops: CDR1 EGSTGY, CDR2 YDSYTSSV. CDR3 nucleotide sequence: TGTGCCACCTGGGATGTAGGGGGGTATTATAAGAAACTCTTT. As protein: CATWDVGGYYKKLF.